Following are 4 T cell receptor beta chains from one sample sequenced in a study of blood T cell repertoires in COVID-19. Produced via immunoSEQ multiplex PCR; TCRdb's table is partial and in-frame only. The sample records about 95,000 clones, 84% being singletons. Material: peripheral blood. The origin of the receptors is a human donor in a cohort sampled during active COVID-19.

The gene calls are TRBV19 and TRBJ2-7; D might be TRBD2 (6 bases). V was clipped by 4 bases and J by 0 bases, with 16 bases between them. CDR1 and CDR2 (germline): LNHDA, SQIVND (reference sequence). The CDR3 is made up of 16 amino acids. In DNA form, the CDR3 reads TGTGCCAGTAGTAAGAGGGGCGGGGAATCCTCCTACGAGCAGTACTTC. This sequence encodes CASSKRGGESSYEQYF.

The chain recombines TRBV12-3 or TRBV12-4 with TRBJ1-2; D not resolved. Trimming pared 5 bases from V and 6 bases from J, leaving 10 bases between. The CDR3 totals 12 residues. The CDR3 protein is CASSMSSHGYTF. For the CDR3, the DNA is TGTGCCAGCAGTATGTCATCCCATGGCTACACCTTC.

The chain recombines TRBV18 with TRBJ2-7; D is possibly TRBD2 (6 bases). Germline V lookup: CDR1 KGHSH, CDR2 LQKENI. The V and J ends lost 3 bases and 7 bases respectively, with 13 bases between them. The CDR3 consists of 13 residues. The CDR3 bases are TGTGCCAGCTCACCCGGAGGGGCGTGGGAGCAGTACTTC. Translating it yields CASSPGGAWEQYF.

V and J are TRBV5-6 and TRBJ2-4; TRBD2 matches at 11 bases. The germline gives CDR1 SGHDT, CDR2 YYEEEE. The ends lost 4 bases at V and 2 bases at J; junction bases unmatched: 14. The CDR3 sequence is 19 residues long. The CDR3, as DNA: TGTGCCAGCAGCCGATTCACTAGCGGGAGTAAATCCTCCAAAAACATTCAGTACTTC. Translation gives CASSRFTSGSKSSKNIQYF.